This paragraph reports one TCR beta chain. This clone was observed a few times. Its recognized antigen is unknown. No per-base quality is available; no much larger clone lies one base away. This entry belongs to a study of radiotherapy plus CTLA-4 blockade in lung cancer listed by TCRdb under 2018. The study in broad terms: Objective responses occurred in roughly 20% of enrolled patients, and 30% to 35% achieved disease control. On the study overall, not on this receptor specifically: After treatment with radiotherapy and ipilimumab, TCR clones that originated in tumors expanded in peripheral blood. Increased serum interferon-beta after radiation, together with early dynamic changes in blood T cell clones, were reported to be the strongest predictors of response.

Focal radiation therapy combined with CTLA-4 blockade (ipilimumab) was tested in patients with chemo-refractory metastatic non-small-cell lung cancer. In the germline V gene, CDR1 corresponds to MNHEY and CDR2 to SVGAGI. The CDR3 covers 16 residues, taking in both the cysteine and the phenylalanine. Of all the DNA, just the CDR3 is kept, 48 bases in frame from base 1. V is shortened by 3 bases, J by 6 bases, and the region joining them spans 20 bases. Library generation was performed with the immunoSEQ multiplex PCR assay. The table comes from immuneACCESS by way of TCRdb, which keeps in-frame sequences with V and J called. Part of the clones is missing from these tables; in studies checked, under half for an unresolved V gene and the rest for unknown reasons. The sample table records 40,000 to 45,000 clones; 65% to 75% of these occur just once. The ten top clones hold approximately 10% of the sample.

This receptor was identified in a human donor with non-small cell lung cancer who had stable disease on radiotherapy plus ipilimumab. The receptor chain draws on TRBV6-5 and TRBJ1-1; a tentative D match to TRBD1 spans 6 bases. The specimen comprised peripheral blood, sampled from a patient treated with radiotherapy plus ipilimumab. The DNA is TGTGCCAGCAGTTATTCTACGACCAGGGGCGAGGCTGAAGCTTTCTTT. The resulting protein is CASSYSTTRGEAEAFF.